This T cell receptor (beta chain) appears in the sequencing data of a study of T cell changes during pregnancy in multiple sclerosis. TCRdb's copy holds only in-frame clones and misses some; the assay was immunoSEQ multiplex PCR. The sample carries roughly 45,000 clones, under 90% recorded once. Germline loops: CDR1 SGHNT, CDR2 YENEEA. The CDR3 is made up of 15 amino acids. V dropped 5 bases and J dropped 4; count of bases not matched to a gene: 8. The receptor was derived from a female donor in good health, enrolled as a control in a pregnancy study. The chain couples TRBV11-3 to TRBJ1-1, with 9 bases lining up with TRBD1. Source: peripheral blood, taken in the second trimester of pregnancy. This CDR3 reads CASSAPGQGVTEAFF. DNA for the CDR3: TGTGCCAGCAGCGCCCCGGGACAGGGTGTCACTGAAGCTTTCTTT.